One and the same sample provided the 19 T cell receptor beta chains below, sequenced in a study of regulatory T cells in long-lasting Graves disease. Specified time point: persistent/refractory GD, antithyroid drugs over 5 years with positive TRAb. Scientists built the TCR library using RNA that was extracted from PBMCs. CDR3-region Arm-PCR and iRepertoire HTBI primers produced the TCR beta libraries. MiXCR was run by TCRdb on the multiplex PCR reads, yielding one entry per CDR3 protein. In the table there are hundreds of thousands of distinct CDR3 sequences, around a fifth of which are singletons. The sequenced sample was peripheral blood mononuclear cells (PBMCs), obtained when the disease was refractory, from a patient treated with antithyroid drugs. The receptor source for this set is a female donor with Graves disease.

The chain is built from TRBV30 and TRBJ1-5, with D unresolved. This CDR3 comprises 16 residues. The germline V gene has CDR1 GTSNPN and CDR2 SVGIG (reference sequence). V gave up 4 bases and J gave up 2 bases, with 18 bases separating them. The CDR3 DNA follows: TGTGCCTGGACGTATGCGGGAGCCATCGGCAATCAGCCCCAGCATTTT. Its protein is CAWTYAGAIGNQPQHF.

This clonotype occurred many times. The chain recombines TRBV2 with TRBJ2-7, with D tentatively TRBD1 (5 bases). The CDR3 length is 14 residues. Germline CDR1 SNHLY, CDR2 FYNNEI. Between the trimmed V and J ends, which lost 0 bases and 7 bases, there was a span of 13 bases. In nucleotides, the CDR3 is TGTGCCAGCAGTGAAGCGACAGATTTTGGGGAGCAGTACTTC. Its protein is CASSEATDFGEQYF.

J is TRBJ2-3 and V is TRBV20-1, with 7 bases matching TRBD2. CDR1 DFQATT and CDR2 SNEGSKA come from the germline V gene (reference sequence). This CDR3 region has 14 residues. Trimming removed 5 bases from V and 0 bases from J; junction bases left unmatched: 5. CDR3 DNA: TGCAGTGCTCGACTAGCCGACAGCACAGATACGCAGTATTTT. The encoded protein is CSARLADSTDTQYF.

This clonotype has only a few counts. The chain is built from TRBV28 and TRBJ2-7; D is undetermined. The ends were cut back, 2 bases at V and 3 bases at J, with 11 bases in the middle. The germline V gene has CDR1 MDHEN and CDR2 SYDVKM. The CDR3 extends over 14 amino acids. The chain's CDR3 is CASSLAPTHYEQYF. CDR3 in DNA: TGTGCCAGCAGTTTAGCCCCCACCCACTACGAGCAGTACTTC.

This clonotype was observed many times. This sequence joins TRBV7-2 and TRBJ2-5; TRBD1 matches 7 bases. V trimming: 5 bases; J trimming: 5 bases; junction bases outside the gene matches: 8. The CDR3 has 14 amino acids. CDR1 SGHTA and CDR2 FQGNSA come from the germline V gene. The chain's CDR3 is CASSAGTVTETQYF. Written as DNA, the CDR3 is TGTGCCAGCAGCGCCGGGACAGTAACTGAGACCCAGTACTTC.

The V and J genes are TRBV11-1 and TRBJ2-3; D gene unclear. CDR1 is SGHAT, CDR2 FQDESV, per germline (reference sequence). V lost 5 bases to trimming and J lost 2 bases, with 11 bases between them. This CDR3 contains 14 residues. The CDR3 spells CASSLPGSTDTQYF. In DNA form, the CDR3 reads TGTGCCAGCAGCCTCCCCGGGTCCACAGATACGCAGTATTTT.

The gene calls are TRBV9 and TRBJ2-7, with D unresolved. Germline-derived CDR1 and CDR2 are SGDLS and YYNGEE. V was pared by 4 bases and J by 7 bases, with 12 bases between. This CDR3 has 12 residues. The CDR3 DNA is TGTGCCAGCAGCTCATCGGGTAGGGAGCAGTACTTC. Amino acid sequence: CASSSSGREQYF.

V gene TRBV11-2 combines with J gene TRBJ2-2; TRBD2 aligns across 8 bases. The CDR3 runs 16 residues. V was pared by 5 bases and J by 6 bases, with 11 bases of the junction left unmatched. Germline V CDR1 and CDR2: SGHAT, FQNNGV. The CDR3 region is CASSPWGRGGAGELFF. In DNA, the CDR3 is TGTGCCAGCAGCCCATGGGGCCGGGGGGGCGCCGGGGAGCTGTTTTTT.

A few counts support this clonotype. The chain carries TRBV5-1 and TRBJ2-3; 7 positions match TRBD2. The CDR3 has 15 amino acids. Germline CDR1 and CDR2: SGHRS and YFSETQ. The junction had 7 bases not matched to a gene; V was cut back by 4 bases and J by 2 bases. DNA for the CDR3: TGCGCCAGCAGCGGGAGGGCCCAATTCACAGATACGCAGTATTTT. It encodes CASSGRAQFTDTQYF.

This clonotype showed up many times. V and J are TRBV6-1 and TRBJ2-5; D is uncertain. CDR3 length: 13 residues. With 6 bases removed from V and 4 bases from J, the gap between germline ends came to 12 bases. The germline gives CDR1 MNHNS, CDR2 SASEGT. Here the CDR3 reads CASSGWSRETQYF. CDR3 DNA sequence: TGTGCCAGCAGCGGGTGGAGTCGAGAGACCCAGTACTTC.

This clonotype has a single count. V and J are TRBV28 and TRBJ1-2; TRBD1 might be the D (5 bases). V was shortened by 8 bases and J by 4 bases, with 20 bases between the two germline ends. CDR3 length: 15 amino acids. The germline V gene has CDR1 MDHEN and CDR2 SYDVKM. The CDR3 DNA reads TGTGCCAGCTATCACACACCCGGGACCTTCTATGGCTACACCTTC. Protein: CASYHTPGTFYGYTF.

This clonotype was seen repeatedly, ten times or more. This chain connects TRBV6-1 to TRBJ2-7; D gene unclear. The CDR3 runs to 14 residues. V was pared by 7 bases and J by 2 bases, with 15 bases between. The germline V gene has CDR1 MNHNS and CDR2 SASEGT. CDR3 nucleotides: TGTGCCAGCACCGAAGTGGGCGGAACCTACGAGCAGTACTTC. Translating gives CASTEVGGTYEQYF.

This clonotype was detected many times. The chain has TRBV28 and TRBJ2-7; the match to TRBD1 covers 11 bases. With V trimmed by 6 bases and J by 6 bases, 7 bases remained unmatched. The CDR3 is 14 amino acids. Germline-derived CDR1 and CDR2 are MDHEN and SYDVKM. Written as DNA, the CDR3 is TGTGCCAGCAGCTTTAGGACAGGGGGCAGCGAGCAGTACTTC. Translated, it gives CASSFRTGGSEQYF.

On this clonotype itself: This may be a read error: a much more frequent sequence differs by one nucleotide. This chain uses TRBV29-1 with TRBJ2-5, with D perhaps assigned TRBD1 or TRBD2 (5 bases each). Per the germline V gene, CDR1 is SQVTM and CDR2 is ANQGSEA. The CDR3 has 13 residues. Trimming stripped 7 bases from V and 4 bases from J, with 16 bases between. As DNA, the CDR3 is TGCAGCGCTGAGCCCGGGGCTTTAGAGACCCAGTACTTC. It yields the protein CSAEPGALETQYF.

The sample holds many counts of this clonotype. The chain combines TRBV12-3 or TRBV12-4 with TRBJ2-5; possibly TRBD2 for D (6 bases). V was trimmed by 3 bases and J by 5 bases, leaving 13 bases between them. This CDR3 is 14 amino acids long. The CDR3 DNA reads as TGTGCCAGCAGTTTTGGTGGTGGGGGGGAGACCCAGTACTTC. Its translation is CASSFGGGGETQYF.

Many counts were recorded for this clonotype. CDR3 DNA sequence: TGTGCCAGCAGTTACGGACCAACCGGGGAGCTGTTTTTT. This translates into CASSYGPTGELFF. The genes are TRBV6-2 or TRBV6-3 and TRBJ2-2; D call uncertain. CDR1 and CDR2 from the germline V gene are MNHEY and SVGEGT. Trimming pared 2 bases from V and 5 bases from J, leaving 6 bases between. This CDR3 spans 13 amino acids.

The table lists this clonotype with many counts. The genes are TRBV2 and TRBJ1-2, with 12 positions matching TRBD1. The CDR3 is 13 amino acids. Germline CDR1 and CDR2: SNHLY and FYNNEI. The ends lost 9 bases at V and 6 bases at J; junction bases unmatched: 5. This CDR3 is CASWDRGLDGYTF. CDR3 sequence (DNA): TGTGCCAGTTGGGACAGGGGGCTGGATGGCTACACCTTC. The variable domain in full, completed from reference TRBV2 and TRBJ1-2, reads EPEVTQTPSHQVTQMGQEVILRCVPISNHLYFYWYRQILGQKVEFLVSFYNNEISEKSEIFDDQFSVERPDGSNFTLKIRSTKLEDSAMYFCASWDRGLDGYTFGSGTRLTVV.

This clonotype was observed many times. V gene TRBV28 combines with J gene TRBJ2-7; tentatively, D is TRBD1 (6 bases). The CDR3 runs 15 residues. The V end lost 6 bases, the J end lost 3 bases, and 18 bases lay between the germline ends. CDR1 and CDR2 (germline): MDHEN, SYDVKM. In DNA, the CDR3 is TGTGCCAGCAGCCCCCCCGGTGCCAGGGGCTACGAGCAGTACTTC. Protein product: CASSPPGARGYEQYF.

This chain connects TRBV15 to TRBJ1-2; D ambiguous. The germline gives CDR1 LNHNV, CDR2 YYDKDF (reference sequence). Trimming pared 0 bases from V and 6 bases from J, leaving 14 bases between. The CDR3 spans 15 residues. The CDR3 DNA is TGTGCCACCAGCAGAGAGTGGACCGGGGTTGATGGCTACACCTTC. Translated: CATSREWTGVDGYTF.